Detailed here is one T cell receptor (beta chain). This specimen belongs to a study of blood T cell repertoires in COVID-19. The CDR3 is made up of 16 amino acids. Produced via immunoSEQ multiplex PCR; TCRdb's table is partial and in-frame only. This sample has under 75,000 clones, with roughly 84% found just once. The sequence was obtained from a woman aged 70-85 years with acute or convalescent COVID-19. V is TRBV21-1 and J is TRBJ2-2; the D call TRBD1 from the table was never checked on the DNA. TRBV21-1 is tagged as a pseudogene. Source material: peripheral blood. CDR3 DNA sequence: TGTGCCAGCAGCAAAGGGGGACAGGGAAAGACCGGGGAGCTGTTTTTT. Protein product: CASSKGGQGKTGELFF.